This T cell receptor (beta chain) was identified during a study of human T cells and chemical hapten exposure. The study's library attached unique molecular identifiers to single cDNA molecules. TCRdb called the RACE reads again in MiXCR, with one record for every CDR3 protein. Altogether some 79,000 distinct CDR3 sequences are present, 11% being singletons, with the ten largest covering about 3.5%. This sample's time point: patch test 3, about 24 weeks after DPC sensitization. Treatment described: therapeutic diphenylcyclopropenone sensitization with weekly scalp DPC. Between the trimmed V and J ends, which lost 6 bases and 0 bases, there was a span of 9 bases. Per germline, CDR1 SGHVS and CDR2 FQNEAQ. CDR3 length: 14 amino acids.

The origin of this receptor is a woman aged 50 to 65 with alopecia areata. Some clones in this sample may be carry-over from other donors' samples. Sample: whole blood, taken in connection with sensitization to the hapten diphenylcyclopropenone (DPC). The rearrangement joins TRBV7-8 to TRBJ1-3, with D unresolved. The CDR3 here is CASRTGYSGNTIYF. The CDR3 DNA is TGTGCCAGCAGGACCGGGTACTCTGGAAACACCATATATTTT.